This is a list of T cell receptor beta chains from one sample in a study of OX40 agonist ivuxolimab in advanced cancers. Method: immunoSEQ multiplex PCR; TCRdb's copy keeps in-frame clones and lacks some. The sample lists around 65,000 clones; around four fifths were seen once. The specimen comprised CD4+ or CD8+ T cells sorted from blood, sampled in a trial of the OX40 agonist ivuxolimab. The receptors derive from an adult with an advanced solid tumor such as melanoma, head and neck, liver or kidney cancer. The CDR3 runs from the conserved cysteine through the conserved F or W. The D gene is left open where the match is weak. Some rows have no size entry. The others give once, few or many, or a class for an expanded clone.

V	J	D	size	DNA	CDR3
TRBV19	TRBJ2-7	TRBD2	once	TGTGCCAGTAGCCTTAGCGGGGGGCCCTCCTACGAGCAGTACTTC	CASSLSGGPSYEQYF
TRBV10-1	TRBJ2-1	-	-	TGCGCCAGCAGTGATGTGAGGGCCGGGTACAATGAGCAGTTCTTC	CASSDVRAGYNEQFF
TRBV5-6	TRBJ2-3	TRBD1	-	TGTGCCAGCAGTTCTGGGACAGGGTCGTTAACAGATACGCAGTATTTT	CASSSGTGSLTDTQYF
TRBV5-4	TRBJ2-6	TRBD2	-	TGTGCCAGCAGCTCGGGGGTAACTAGCGGGGGCACCTCTGGGGCCAACGTCCTGACTTTC	CASSSGVTSGGTSGANVLTF
TRBV9	TRBJ2-1	-	-	TGTGCCAGCAGCGTAGACATGCGGGGACATGAGCAGTTCTTC	CASSVDMRGHEQFF
TRBV28	TRBJ1-4	TRBD1	-	TGTGCCAGCAGAACAGGGGGGGTCAGAGCTAATGAAAAACTGTTTTTT	CASRTGGVRANEKLFF
TRBV13	TRBJ2-3	-	-	TGTGCCAGCAGCTTAGGCGGGGGCCGGGATACGCAGTATTTT	CASSLGGGRDTQYF
TRBV11-2	TRBJ2-1	TRBD2	-	TGTGCCAGCAGCGTAGCGGGATGGCAGACCTACAATGAGCAGTTCTTC	CASSVAGWQTYNEQFF
TRBV27	TRBJ2-2	TRBD1	-	TGTGCCAGCAGTGCGACCGGGACAGGAAACACCGGGGAGCTGTTTTTT	CASSATGTGNTGELFF
TRBV6-6	TRBJ1-2	TRBD1	-	TGTGCCAGCAGTTACAGTGACAGGGGGCTGGAGGATGGCTACACCTTC	CASSYSDRGLEDGYTF
TRBV2	TRBJ2-2	TRBD2	-	TGTGCCAGCGGGAGCGGGAGTAGTTTCACCGGGGAGCTGTTTTTT	CASGSGSSFTGELFF